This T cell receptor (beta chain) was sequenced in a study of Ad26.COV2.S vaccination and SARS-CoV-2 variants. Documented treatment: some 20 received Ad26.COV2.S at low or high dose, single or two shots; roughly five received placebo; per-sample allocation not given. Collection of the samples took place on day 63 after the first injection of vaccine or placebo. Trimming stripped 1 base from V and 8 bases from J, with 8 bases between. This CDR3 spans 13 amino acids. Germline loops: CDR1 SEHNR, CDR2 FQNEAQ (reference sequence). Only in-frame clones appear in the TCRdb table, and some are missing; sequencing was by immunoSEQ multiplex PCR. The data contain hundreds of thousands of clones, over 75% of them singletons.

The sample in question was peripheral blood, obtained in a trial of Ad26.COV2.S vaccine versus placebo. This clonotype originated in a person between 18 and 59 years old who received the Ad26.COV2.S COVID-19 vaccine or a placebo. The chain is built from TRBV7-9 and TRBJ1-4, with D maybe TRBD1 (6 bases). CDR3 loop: CASSLGDREKLFF. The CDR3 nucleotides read TGTGCCAGCAGCTTAGGCGACAGGGAAAAACTGTTTTTT.